This TCR beta chain was captured in a study of blood T cell repertoires in COVID-19. CDR3 length equals 12 residues. V shed 7 bases and J shed 9 bases, with 13 bases lying between them. Germline loops: CDR1 LNHDA, CDR2 SQIVND (reference sequence). The data were produced by immunoSEQ multiplex PCR, yet TCRdb's version contains in-frame clones alone and is incomplete. The data contain hundreds of thousands of clones, 83% of them singletons. The sequenced sample was PBMCs or T cells enriched from blood (not recorded which). J is TRBJ2-1 and V is TRBV19; maybe TRBD2 (6 bases). This clonotype was sampled from a woman aged 45-60 years who had been exposed to COVID-19. CDR3 bases: TGTGCCAGTACTCCCGGGGGTAGTGAGCAGTTCTTC. Translated, it gives CASTPGGSEQFF. Full variable domain (outside the CDR3, taken from reference TRBV19 and TRBJ2-1): DGGITQSPKYLFRKEGQNVTLSCEQNLNHDAMYWYRQDPGQGLRLIYYSQIVNDFQKGDIAEGYSVSREKKESFPLTVTSAQKNPTAFYLCASTPGGSEQFFGPGTRLTVL.